Each of the 15 T cell receptor beta chains below was sequenced from the same sample in a study of T cells in Graves' hyperthyroidism and ophthalmopathy (dated by TCRdb to about 2019). Receptor amplification or capture employed multiplex PCR. This sample was sequenced with an Illumina HiSeq 2000. The TCR beta CDR3 regions were amplified from RNA transcripts. For the first round of RT-PCR on the TCR CDR3, the HTBI primer set was used together with the Qiagen OneStep RT-PCR kit. TCRdb reanalyzed the raw reads on its own, using fastp at Q25 for trimming and MiXCR for clone calling, and kept in-frame beta chains. Rows with one shared CDR3 protein collapse into an entry with the most common genes and DNA. The sample records a few hundred thousand distinct CDR3 sequences, around 45% of which are singletons. The ten largest clones capture about 8.3% of the sample. Material: peripheral blood or thyroid tissue (not recorded which). Receptor source: a woman younger than 30 with Graves' hyperthyroidism.

The V gene is TRBV15, the J gene TRBJ1-2; 8 nucleotides line up with TRBD1. CDR3 size: 14 residues. J gave up 7 bases and V 4 bases, and 8 bases lay outside the gene matches. CDR1 LNHNV and CDR2 YYDKDF come from the germline V gene (reference sequence). The CDR3 bases are TGTGCCACCAGCACTCGACAGGGGATAGGTGGCTACACCTTC. This gives the protein CATSTRQGIGGYTF.

This clonotype was detected ten times or more. The J gene is TRBJ1-2, the V gene TRBV20-1; D gene unclear. This CDR3 has 14 amino acids. V was shortened by 2 bases and J by 3 bases, with 13 bases between the two germline ends. The germline V gene encodes CDR1 DFQATT and CDR2 SNEGSKA (reference sequence). The CDR3 region has the DNA TGCAGTGCTAGATTTACGGTGTCTGACTATGGCTACACCTTC. This sequence encodes CSARFTVSDYGYTF.

Of note for this clonotype: No conserved phenylalanine or tryptophan ends this CDR3, so it is likely a read error. This chain uses TRBV2 with TRBJ2-5, with TRBD1 identical over 12 bases. The CDR3 covers 16 residues. Trimming at V came to 5 bases and at J to 5 bases, leaving 9 bases not matched to a gene. Germline CDR1 is SNHLY and CDR2 is FYNNEI. CDR3: CASSYSRDRGRETQYL. The CDR3, as DNA: TGTGCCAGCAGTTACTCCCGGGACAGGGGGCGGGAGACCCAGTACCTC.

This clonotype came up many times. The J gene is TRBJ2-6, the V gene TRBV3-1; 9 bases match TRBD1. The V segment lost 5 bases and the J segment 4 bases; nucleotides outside the gene matches: 9. This CDR3 is 17 amino acids long. Germline V gives CDR1 LGHDT, CDR2 YNNKEL (reference sequence). CDR3 nucleotides: TGTGCCAGCAGCAAGGGACAGGGCCCTTTAGGGGCCAACGTCCTGACTTTC. It codes for CASSKGQGPLGANVLTF. The whole variable domain, filled in from reference TRBV3-1 and TRBJ2-6, reads DTAVSQTPKYLVTQMGNDKSIKCEQNLGHDTMYWYKQDSKKFLKIMFSYNNKELIINETVPNRFSPKSPDKAHLNLHINSLELGDSAVYFCASSKGQGPLGANVLTFGAGSRLTVL.

Points on this clonotype: This could be a read error, since a much larger clone is one nucleotide away. Here the CDR3 omits its conserved ending phenylalanine or tryptophan, so a read error is the likely source. The rearrangement uses TRBV6-5 and TRBJ1-2, with D perhaps matching TRBD1 (5 bases). The CDR3 consists of 15 residues. V lost 4 bases, J lost 2 bases, and 14 bases lay in between. Germline CDR1 MNHEY, CDR2 SVGAGI. CDR3 sequence (DNA): TGTGCCAGCAGTTCGGGACCGGGGATGAACTATGGCTACACCCTC. This codes for CASSSGPGMNYGYTL.

In its sample, this clonotype was seen many times. This chain connects TRBV29-1 to TRBJ2-5; TRBD1 agrees at 11 bases. Germline loops: CDR1 SQVTM, CDR2 ANQGSEA. CDR3 size: 14 residues. V was pared by 5 bases and J by 6 bases, with 8 bases of the junction left unmatched. The DNA for the CDR3 is TGCAGCGTTAATGAGGACAGGGGGCTGAAGACCCAGTACTTC. Translating it yields CSVNEDRGLKTQYF.

The rearrangement links TRBV6-2 or TRBV6-3 to TRBJ1-2; D call uncertain. CDR3 length equals 13 residues. Germline loops: CDR1 MNHEY, CDR2 SVGEGT. V was pared by 2 bases and J by 1 base, with 5 bases between. The CDR3 here is CASSYTINYGYTF. For the CDR3, the DNA is TGTGCCAGCAGTTACACGATTAACTATGGCTACACCTTC.

In the case of this clonotype: This could be a read error, since a much larger clone is one nucleotide away. V gene TRBV9 combines with J gene TRBJ2-7, with D possibly TRBD2 on 6 matching bases. The CDR3 consists of 14 residues. Trimming left V 3 bases short and J 2 bases short, with 12 bases between. CDR1 and CDR2 (germline): SGDLS, YYNGEE. CDR3 region: CASSEAGPTYEQYF. CDR3 DNA: TGTGCCAGCAGCGAAGCGGGCCCTACCTACGAGCAGTACTTC.

The chain is built from TRBV2 and TRBJ1-1; D gene unclear. CDR3 size: 12 residues. CDR1 and CDR2 from the germline V gene are SNHLY and FYNNEI. The V gene lost 5 bases and the J gene lost 7 bases, with 11 bases spanning the gap. CDR3 DNA sequence: TGTGCCAGCAGTCGGGAGGGTAGTGAAGCTTTCTTT. This gives the protein CASSREGSEAFF.

At least ten counts were recorded for this clonotype. The rearrangement joins TRBV5-1 to TRBJ2-7; D gene unclear. CDR1 and CDR2 from the germline V gene are SGHRS and YFSETQ. The CDR3 extends over 12 amino acids. Deletions cut 7 bases from V and 3 bases from J, with 11 bases between. The CDR3 DNA is TGCGCCAGCCGACAAGTGGACTACGAGCAGTACTTC. Translated, it gives CASRQVDYEQYF.

The CDR3 here is CATSARLAEDNEQFF. The DNA for the CDR3 is TGTGCCACCAGTGCACGACTAGCGGAAGACAATGAGCAGTTCTTC. This chain uses TRBV24-1 with TRBJ2-1; 9 bases are shared with TRBD2. The germline CDR1 and CDR2 sequences are KGHDR and SFDVKD. V lost 5 bases and J lost 5; bases outside the gene matches: 6. The CDR3 consists of 15 residues.

This clonotype was seen at least ten times. V is TRBV7-6 and J is TRBJ1-3, with D maybe TRBD1 (5 bases). The CDR3 consists of 18 residues. Germline-derived CDR1 and CDR2 are SGHVS and FNYEAQ. The ends were cut back, 0 bases at V and 0 bases at J, with 15 bases in the middle. CDR3 region: CASSLASGGRHSGNTIYF. The CDR3 region has the DNA TGTGCCAGCAGCTTAGCAAGTGGGGGAAGGCACTCTGGAAACACCATATATTTT.

The gene calls are TRBV15 and TRBJ1-2, with unresolved D. This CDR3 spans 12 amino acids. The V gene's germline CDR1 is LNHNV and CDR2 YYDKDF (reference sequence). V lost 3 bases and J 3 bases, leaving 5 bases between the germline ends. CDR3 sequence (DNA): TGTGCCACCAGCAGTGGATACTATGGCTACACCTTC. Translated, it gives CATSSGYYGYTF.

A word on this clonotype: At one of its ends the junction is not consistent with the germline gene, which may arise from a read error. The chain uses TRBV6-6 and TRBJ2-2; a possible D gene is TRBD2 (5 bases). CDR1 is MNHNY and CDR2 is SVGAGI in the germline V gene (reference sequence). The CDR3 totals 15 residues. As DNA, the CDR3 is TGTGCCAGCAGTTACGCGACATCGAACACCGGGGAGCCGTTTTTT. As protein: CASSYATSNTGEPFF.

V is TRBV29-1 and J is TRBJ2-5; 8 bases line up with TRBD2. From germline, CDR1 is SQVTM and CDR2 ANQGSEA. V dropped 0 bases and J dropped 9; count of bases not matched to a gene: 3. The CDR3 contains 12 residues. As DNA, the CDR3 is TGCAGCGTTGAAGATGGGCGGGAGGCCCAGTACTTC. Translating it yields CSVEDGREAQYF.